The 20 T cell receptor beta chains below were found in one sample sequenced in a study of T-cell memory formation after mild COVID-19. TCRdb ran MiXCR on the 5' RACE reads and lists one entry per CDR3 protein. The sample includes roughly 560,000 distinct CDR3 sequences, just over 20% of them seen just once. The sequenced sample was PBMCs or a T cell subset sorted from them (not recorded which). The source of these receptors is an adult woman who had mild COVID-19 (a few samples of this study predate the infection). Cell type and time point are not known.

The V gene is TRBV19, the J gene TRBJ2-3; D gene uncertain. Germline assignment: CDR1 LNHDA and CDR2 SQIVND (reference sequence). CDR3 length: 19 amino acids. The V and J ends lost 3 bases and 2 bases respectively, with 24 bases between them. CDR3 DNA: TGTGCCAGTAGTATTCGAGTTGTTGCTGGGCTGAACCCCACAGATACGCAGTATTTT. The encoded protein is CASSIRVVAGLNPTDTQYF.

The chain links TRBV4-2 to TRBJ2-7; D is perhaps TRBD1 (7 bases). Germline V gene data show CDR1 as LGHNA and CDR2 as YNFKEQ. This CDR3 has 16 residues. The V gene lost 0 bases and the J gene lost 2 bases, with 14 bases spanning the gap. The CDR3 coding sequence is TGTGCCAGCAGCCAAGATGCAGGGGGGACCCCCTACGAGCAGTACTTC. This encodes CASSQDAGGTPYEQYF.

The CDR3 DNA follows: TGTGCCAGCGTAGGACAGAGCATCGGCGGGGAGCTGTTTTTT. It is translated as CASVGQSIGGELFF. The chain has TRBV2 and TRBJ2-2; weak D call: TRBD1 (6 bases). V lost 8 bases and J 7 bases, leaving 17 bases between the germline ends. The CDR3 is 14 residues long. Germline V gives CDR1 SNHLY, CDR2 FYNNEI.

This clonotype has only a few counts. The chain recombines TRBV9 with TRBJ2-1; D not resolved. The CDR3 has 13 amino acids. Trimming removed 4 bases from V and 4 bases from J, with 9 bases in between. CDR1 SGDLS and CDR2 YYNGEE come from the germline V gene. The CDR3 bases are TGTGCCAGCAGCCGGAGACAATACAATGAGCAGTTCTTC. Its translation is CASSRRQYNEQFF.

This clonotype occurred many times. The chain has TRBV20-1 and TRBJ2-5; D not certain. This CDR3 is built from 14 residues. The V gene lost 3 bases and the J gene lost 2 bases, with 13 bases spanning the gap. Germline CDR1 reads DFQATT; CDR2 reads SNEGSKA (reference sequence). In DNA, the CDR3 is TGCAGTGCTAGTAGGTCAGGTCGGCAAGAGACCCAGTACTTC. As protein: CSASRSGRQETQYF.

This clonotype was seen many times. V is TRBV3-1 and J is TRBJ2-5; D is unresolved. Trimming took 1 base from V and 2 from J, leaving 14 bases between them. The CDR3 totals 16 residues. The germline V gene has CDR1 LGHDT and CDR2 YNNKEL (reference sequence). The CDR3 reads CASSQGMALRQETQYF. CDR3 DNA sequence: TGTGCCAGCAGCCAAGGGATGGCGCTCCGACAAGAGACCCAGTACTTC.

This clonotype turned up a few times. V gene TRBV18 combines with J gene TRBJ1-2, with D possibly matching TRBD1 (5 bases). Trimming pared 2 bases from V and 8 bases from J, leaving 9 bases between. Looked up from germline, CDR1 is KGHSH and CDR2 is LQKENI. This CDR3 has 12 amino acids. The CDR3 DNA sequence: TGTGCCAGCTCACCAGGGGGAGGCGGCTACACCTTC. This translates into CASSPGGGGYTF.

This clonotype was seen many times. V usage is TRBV4-1 and J usage is TRBJ2-2; no reliable D call. This CDR3 spans 16 amino acids. Trimming took 0 bases from V and 6 from J, leaving 14 bases between them. Germline CDR1 and CDR2: MGHRA and YSYEKL. CDR3 protein: CASSQDPAAVPGELFF. The CDR3 DNA reads TGCGCCAGCAGCCAAGATCCGGCGGCAGTTCCCGGGGAGCTGTTTTTT.

This clonotype was seen repeatedly, ten times or more. The chain couples TRBV7-9 to TRBJ2-3, with D uncertain. V lost 3 bases and J lost 6, with 10 bases in between. This CDR3 is 13 amino acids long. Looked up from germline, CDR1 is SEHNR and CDR2 is FQNEAQ (reference sequence). CDR3 region: CASSLALGDTQYF. DNA for the CDR3: TGTGCCAGCAGCTTGGCCTTGGGGGATACGCAGTATTTT.

The chain is built from TRBV27 and TRBJ2-2; tentatively, D is TRBD2 (6 bases). In germline, CDR1 is MNHEY, CDR2 SMNVEV (reference sequence). Trimming stripped 5 bases from V and 4 bases from J, with 11 bases between. The CDR3 is made up of 14 amino acids. DNA for the CDR3: TGTGCCAGCAGTCCTTGGCGGGGCACCGGGGAGCTGTTTTTT. Its protein is CASSPWRGTGELFF.

This clonotype was recorded a few times. V is TRBV7-9 and J is TRBJ2-5; 7 bases are shared with TRBD2. Trimming cost V 0 bases and J 4 bases; bases outside gene matches: 5. This CDR3 comprises 15 residues. Germline values: CDR1 SEHNR, CDR2 FQNEAQ (reference sequence). The DNA for the CDR3 is TGTGCCAGCAGCTTAGCGATGGGGAGGGTAGAGACCCAGTACTTC. Amino acids: CASSLAMGRVETQYF.

The table lists this clonotype with a few counts. This sequence joins TRBV24-1 and TRBJ2-5; the match to TRBD1 covers 7 bases. V was clipped by 5 bases and J by 2 bases; unmatched bases: 22. Looked up from germline, CDR1 is KGHDR and CDR2 is SFDVKD. The CDR3 is 20 residues long. The CDR3 DNA reads as TGTGCCACCAGTGGTGAATTGGGAACAGGGCTACAGGGGAGACAAGAGACCCAGTACTTC. Translation: CATSGELGTGLQGRQETQYF.

This clonotype came up a few times. The chain joins TRBV10-3 to TRBJ1-1; TRBD1 is a possible D gene (5 bases). The CDR3 loop spans 13 amino acids. Trimming took 4 bases from V and 1 from J, leaving 7 bases between them. CDR1 ENHRY and CDR2 SYGVKD come from the germline V gene. CDR3 protein: CAISGQTNTEAFF. The CDR3 DNA is TGTGCCATCAGTGGACAGACGAACACTGAAGCTTTCTTT.

This clonotype was detected ten times or more. This sequence joins TRBV4-2 and TRBJ1-2; D gene uncertain. CDR1 is LGHNA and CDR2 is YNFKEQ in the germline V gene. This CDR3 is built from 15 residues. The V end lost 0 bases, the J end lost 4 bases, and 12 bases lay between the germline ends. The DNA for the CDR3 is TGTGCCAGCAGCCAAGATAGTAAGGGTGGCTATGGCTACACCTTC. It encodes CASSQDSKGGYGYTF.

This clonotype has just a few counts. The chain combines TRBV24-1 with TRBJ2-1; 8 nucleotides agree with TRBD2. This CDR3 spans 14 amino acids. The germline gives CDR1 KGHDR, CDR2 SFDVKD. Trimming cost V 5 bases and J 9 bases; bases outside gene matches: 8. CDR3 coding DNA: TGTGCCACCAGTGTCGGGGGGGGTCGTGGTGAGCAGTTCTTC. Translated, it gives CATSVGGGRGEQFF.

This clonotype was recorded a few times. V and J are TRBV2 and TRBJ1-6, with 7 bases aligning to TRBD1. The V segment lost 2 bases and the J segment 7 bases; nucleotides outside the gene matches: 5. The V gene's germline CDR1 is SNHLY and CDR2 FYNNEI. This CDR3 is built from 15 residues. CDR3 DNA sequence: TGTGCCAGCAGTGAACGGGGGACAGCGAATTCACCCCTCCACTTT. This encodes CASSERGTANSPLHF. Drawing the rest from reference TRBV2 and TRBJ1-6, the complete variable domain is EPEVTQTPSHQVTQMGQEVILRCVPISNHLYFYWYRQILGQKVEFLVSFYNNEISEKSEIFDDQFSVERPDGSNFTLKIRSTKLEDSAMYFCASSERGTANSPLHFGNGTRLTVT.

The chain is built from TRBV7-9 and TRBJ2-1, with a possible D match to TRBD2 (6 bases). V was shortened by 5 bases and J by 3 bases, with 11 bases between the two germline ends. Germline loops: CDR1 SEHNR, CDR2 FQNEAQ (reference sequence). This CDR3 comprises 14 residues. CDR3 in amino acids: CASSVFSGYNEQFF. CDR3 bases: TGTGCCAGCAGCGTCTTTAGCGGCTACAATGAGCAGTTCTTC.

A few counts support this clonotype. This sequence joins TRBV6-5 and TRBJ2-5; tentatively, D is TRBD1 or TRBD2 (5 bases each). Trimming removed 0 bases from V and 1 base from J, with 18 bases in between. CDR1 is MNHEY, CDR2 SVGAGI, per germline. The CDR3 length is 18 residues. The CDR3: CASSYSVWRLGGQETQYF. CDR3 coding DNA: TGTGCCAGCAGTTACTCGGTGTGGCGGCTTGGGGGCCAAGAGACCCAGTACTTC.

V is TRBV5-1 and J is TRBJ1-5; TRBD1 aligns across 8 bases. The junction had 7 bases not matched to a gene; V was cut back by 8 bases and J by 6 bases. This CDR3 comprises 13 residues. CDR1 SGHRS and CDR2 YFSETQ come from the germline V gene. CDR3: CARDRVLGQPQHF. The CDR3 DNA follows: TGCGCCAGGGACAGGGTGCTCGGTCAGCCCCAGCATTTT.

This clonotype was picked up a small number of times. This chain links TRBV29-1 with TRBJ1-2; no clear D gene. The CDR3 is 15 residues long. Per the germline V gene, CDR1 is SQVTM and CDR2 is ANQGSEA. The V end lost 3 bases, the J end lost 0 bases, and 14 bases lay between the germline ends. CDR3 nucleotide sequence: TGCAGCGTTGACCGGACGGATTCAGCTAACTATGGCTACACCTTC. Amino acids: CSVDRTDSANYGYTF.